The 14 T cell receptor beta chains listed next were all sequenced from one sample in a study of cytomegalovirus exposure and HLA in healthy donors. A multiplex PCR was run with 60 Vbeta primers and 13 Jbeta primers. Clones were read by immunoSEQ multiplex PCR, and TCRdb kept only the in-frame ones, dropping some. Of 95,000 to 150,000 clones in the sample, roughly 77% were seen once. The sequencing sample was made of PBMCs. The source of these receptors is a man younger than 35 in good health and CMV-seronegative.

The chain has TRBV4-3 and TRBJ2-2; 7 bases are shared with TRBD1. The CDR3 is 14 amino acids. Germline V CDR1 and CDR2: LGHNA, YSLEER. The V segment lost 9 bases and the J segment 4 bases; nucleotides outside the gene matches: 8. The CDR3 loop reads CASRQGWITGELFF. CDR3 bases: TGCGCCAGTAGACAGGGTTGGATCACCGGGGAGCTGTTTTTT.

CDR3 sequence reads: CASSEGSDDKQETQYF. The CDR3 region has the DNA TGTGCCAGCAGCGAGGGTAGCGATGACAAACAAGAGACCCAGTACTTC. J is TRBJ2-5 and V is TRBV4-2, with a weak D call TRBD2 (5 bases). The V end lost 5 bases, the J end lost 2 bases, and 18 bases lay between the germline ends. The germline V gene encodes CDR1 LGHNA and CDR2 YNFKEQ. The CDR3 is 16 residues long.

This clone was counted only a few times. The rearrangement uses TRBV5-1 and TRBJ1-2; D is perhaps TRBD1 (6 bases). The V gene's germline CDR1 is SGHRS and CDR2 YFSETQ. There are 13 residues in the CDR3. V lost 1 base and J lost 7, with 11 bases in between. CDR3 protein: CASSLQQGGGYTF. The DNA for the CDR3 is TGCGCCAGCAGCTTGCAACAGGGCGGTGGCTACACCTTC. The whole variable domain, filled in from reference TRBV5-1 and TRBJ1-2, reads KAGVTQTPRYLIKTRGQQVTLSCSPISGHRSVSWYQQTPGQGLQFLFEYFSETQRNKGNFPGRFSGRQFSNSRSEMNVSTLELGDSALYLCASSLQQGGGYTFGSGTRLTVV.

This chain joins TRBV27 and TRBJ2-7; possibly TRBD1 for D (6 bases). The CDR3 extends over 15 amino acids. The V gene's germline CDR1 is MNHEY and CDR2 SMNVEV (reference sequence). Deletions cut 5 bases from V and 4 bases from J, with 18 bases between. The CDR3 coding sequence is TGTGCCAGCAGTATACAGGGTGGAGATGGTTACGAGCAGTACTTC. Translated: CASSIQGGDGYEQYF.

The V gene is TRBV2, the J gene TRBJ1-2; 8 bases line up with TRBD1. The V segment lost 8 bases and the J segment 1 base; nucleotides outside the gene matches: 6. CDR3 size: 14 residues. CDR1 is SNHLY and CDR2 is FYNNEI in the germline V gene. CDR3 nucleotides: TGTGCCAGCTTACAGGGGGTCATTAACTATGGCTACACCTTC. This translates into CASLQGVINYGYTF.

The rearrangement uses TRBV6-5 and TRBJ2-1; TRBD2 aligns across 7 bases. This CDR3 region has 15 residues. Germline-derived CDR1 and CDR2 are MNHEY and SVGAGI. J lost 6 bases, V lost 4 bases, and 9 bases had no gene match. The CDR3 here is CASSSGLGGGNEQFF. Written as DNA, the CDR3 is TGTGCCAGCAGTTCAGGGCTGGGGGGGGGCAATGAGCAGTTCTTC.

The chain uses TRBV9 and TRBJ2-5, with 7 bases matching TRBD2. The CDR3 extends over 13 amino acids. The germline gives CDR1 SGDLS, CDR2 YYNGEE. Trimming removed 5 bases from V and 2 bases from J; junction bases left unmatched: 3. CDR3 protein: CASSGGGQETQYF. CDR3 nucleotide sequence: TGTGCCAGCAGTGGGGGGGGGCAAGAGACCCAGTACTTC.

The V gene is TRBV5-4, the J gene TRBJ1-2; perhaps TRBD1 as D (6 bases). V lost 0 bases to trimming and J lost 3 bases, with 12 bases between them. Germline-derived CDR1 and CDR2 are SGHNT and YYREEE (reference sequence). The CDR3 covers 15 residues. CDR3 amino acids: CASSLGGGEDYGYTF. The CDR3 DNA reads TGTGCCAGCAGCTTGGGGGGGGGCGAGGACTATGGCTACACCTTC.

This chain connects TRBV6-1 to TRBJ2-1; 9 bases agree with TRBD2. Trimming took 6 bases from V and 5 from J; bases not matched to a gene: 8. This CDR3 contains 15 residues. Germline V CDR1 and CDR2: MNHNS, SASEGT. The CDR3 is CASSELAGTNNEQFF. The CDR3, as DNA: TGTGCCAGCAGCGAACTAGCGGGCACAAACAATGAGCAGTTCTTC.

This clone was recorded only once. The V and J genes are TRBV18 and TRBJ1-5, with D possibly TRBD1 on 5 matching bases. V was shortened by 4 bases and J by 0 bases, with 13 bases between the two germline ends. The CDR3 is made up of 16 amino acids. Germline CDR1 is KGHSH and CDR2 is LQKENI. CDR3 DNA: TGTGCCAGCTCACTTGGGACGGACTATAGCAATCAGCCCCAGCATTTT. It specifies CASSLGTDYSNQPQHF. Combining the CDR3 with reference TRBV18 and TRBJ1-5 gives the whole variable domain NAGVMQNPRHLVRRRGQEARLRCSPMKGHSHVYWYRQLPEEGLKFMVYLQKENIIDESGMPKERFSAEFPKEGPSILRIQQVVRGDSAAYFCASSLGTDYSNQPQHFGDGTRLSIL.

The chain joins TRBV19 to TRBJ1-5; D possibly corresponds to TRBD1 (6 bases). V was cut by 3 bases and J by 5 bases, with 11 bases left in between. This CDR3 comprises 14 residues. Per germline, CDR1 LNHDA and CDR2 SQIVND (reference sequence). CDR3 protein: CASSIKAGDQPQHF. CDR3 nucleotides: TGTGCCAGTAGTATTAAGGCAGGGGATCAGCCCCAGCATTTT.

This chain connects TRBV9 to TRBJ2-5; 8 bases align to TRBD2. The CDR3 covers 15 residues. CDR1 and CDR2 from the germline V gene are SGDLS and YYNGEE. V trimming: 4 bases; J trimming: 4 bases; junction bases outside the gene matches: 9. CDR3: CASSPVSGAGETQYF. Written as DNA, the CDR3 is TGTGCCAGCAGCCCTGTTAGCGGGGCCGGAGAGACCCAGTACTTC.

The rearrangement links TRBV6-5 to TRBJ2-7, with 10 bases aligning to TRBD1. Germline V gives CDR1 MNHEY, CDR2 SVGAGI. The J segment lost 3 bases and the V segment lost 5 bases, leaving 4 bases of the junction unmatched. This CDR3 is 14 amino acids long. The CDR3 nucleotides are TGTGCCAGCAGTGGCTGGACAGGGGGCTACGAGCAGTACTTC. The encoded protein is CASSGWTGGYEQYF.

V usage is TRBV2 and J usage is TRBJ1-2; 7 bases are a match to TRBD1. The CDR3 is 14 amino acids. Germline trimming cut 5 bases from V and 6 bases from J; bases unmatched to any gene: 9. Germline CDR1 reads SNHLY; CDR2 reads FYNNEI. For the CDR3, the DNA is TGTGCCAGCAGTCTACGACAGGGAGAGCATGGCTACACCTTC. Amino acid sequence: CASSLRQGEHGYTF.